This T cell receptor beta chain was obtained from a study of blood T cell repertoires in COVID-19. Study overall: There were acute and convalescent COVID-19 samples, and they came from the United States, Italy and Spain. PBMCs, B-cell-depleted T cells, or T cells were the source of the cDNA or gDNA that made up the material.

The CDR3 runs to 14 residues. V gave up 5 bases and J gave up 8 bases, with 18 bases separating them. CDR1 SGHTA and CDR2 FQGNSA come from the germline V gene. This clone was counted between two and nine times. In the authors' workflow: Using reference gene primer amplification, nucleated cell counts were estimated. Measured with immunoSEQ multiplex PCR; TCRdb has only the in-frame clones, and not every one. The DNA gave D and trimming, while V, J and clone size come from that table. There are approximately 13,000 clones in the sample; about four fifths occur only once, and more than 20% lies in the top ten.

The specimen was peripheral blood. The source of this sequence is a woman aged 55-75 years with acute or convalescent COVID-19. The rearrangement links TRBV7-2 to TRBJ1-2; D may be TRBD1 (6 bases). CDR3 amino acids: CASSPQGMIAGYTF. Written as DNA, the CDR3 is TGTGCCAGCAGCCCACAGGGAATGATTGCGGGCTACACCTTC.